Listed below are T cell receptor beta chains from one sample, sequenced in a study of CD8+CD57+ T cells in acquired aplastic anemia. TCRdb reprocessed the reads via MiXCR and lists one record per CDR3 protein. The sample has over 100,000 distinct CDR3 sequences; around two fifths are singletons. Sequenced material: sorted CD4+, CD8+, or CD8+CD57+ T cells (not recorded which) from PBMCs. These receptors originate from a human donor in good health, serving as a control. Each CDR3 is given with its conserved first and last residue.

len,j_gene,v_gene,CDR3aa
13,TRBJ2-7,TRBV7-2,CASRPDGTYEQYF
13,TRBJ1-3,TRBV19,CASSIGGAYTIYF
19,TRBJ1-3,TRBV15,CATSRLAKGRTLSGNTIYF
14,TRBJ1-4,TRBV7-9,CASSVRGTNEKLFF
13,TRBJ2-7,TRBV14,CASSHAGGYEQYF
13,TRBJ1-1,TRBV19,CASSTGIHTEAFF
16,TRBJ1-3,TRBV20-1,CSASSTGDRYGNTIYF
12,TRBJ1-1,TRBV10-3,CAIKGEYTEAFF
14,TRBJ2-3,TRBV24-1,CATSERRDTDTQYF
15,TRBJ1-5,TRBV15,CATSRDPGGHQPQHF
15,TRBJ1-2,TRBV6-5,CASSYSRTTNYGYTF
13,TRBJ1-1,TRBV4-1,CASSQPGTAEASF
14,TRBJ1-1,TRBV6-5,CASSYRTGNTEAFF
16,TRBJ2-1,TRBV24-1,CATSDLGYGRSDEQFF
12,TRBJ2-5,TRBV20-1,CSAITGSETQYF
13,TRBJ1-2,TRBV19,CASSVDREYGYTF
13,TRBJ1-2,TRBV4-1,CASSPDRGLGYTF
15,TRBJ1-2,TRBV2,CASSEERAVAYGYTF
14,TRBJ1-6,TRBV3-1,CASSSGLGGSPLHF